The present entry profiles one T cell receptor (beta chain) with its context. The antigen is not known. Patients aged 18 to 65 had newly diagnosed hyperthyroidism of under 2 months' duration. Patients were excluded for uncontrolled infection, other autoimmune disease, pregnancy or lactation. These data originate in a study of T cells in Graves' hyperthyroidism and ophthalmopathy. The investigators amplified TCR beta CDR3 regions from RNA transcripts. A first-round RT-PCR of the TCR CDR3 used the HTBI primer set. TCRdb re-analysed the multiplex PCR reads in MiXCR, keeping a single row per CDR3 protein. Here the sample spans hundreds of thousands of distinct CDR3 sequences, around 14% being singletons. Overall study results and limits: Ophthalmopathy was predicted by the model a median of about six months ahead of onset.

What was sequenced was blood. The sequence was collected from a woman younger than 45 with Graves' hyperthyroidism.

The CDR3 spells CSARVAVLSSYNEQFF. The CDR3 bases are TGCAGTGCTAGAGTAGCGGTCCTTAGCTCCTACAATGAGCAGTTCTTC. V usage is TRBV20-1 and J usage is TRBJ2-1; D is perhaps TRBD2 (6 bases). The V end was cut by 1 base, the J end by 0 bases, with 13 bases between. Germline V gene lookup returns CDR1 DFQATT and CDR2 SNEGSKA (reference sequence). CDR3 size: 16 residues.